This T cell receptor (beta chain) was documented in a study of radiotherapy plus CTLA-4 blockade in lung cancer. As for the study in general: Objective responses were observed in 18% of patients, and disease control was achieved by 30% to 35%.

Turning to this clone: Antigen: not known. An end of the junction does not agree with germline; a read error may underlie this.

Chemo-refractory metastatic non-small-cell lung cancer patients received focal radiation with ipilimumab CTLA-4 blockade. Study outcomes and limitations: Researchers report tumor-derived TCR clones expanding in blood after radiotherapy plus ipilimumab. Strongest reported response predictors: early blood clone changes and post-radiation interferon-beta.

Profiling relied on immunoSEQ multiplex PCR, and the TCRdb table lists in-frame clones only, not all of them. This table has 20,000 to 25,000 clones, 73% appearing once. The CDR3 contains 13 residues. Germline V CDR1 and CDR2: MNHNS, SASEGT. The sequence came from a human donor with non-small cell lung cancer who had stable disease on radiotherapy plus ipilimumab. V usage is TRBV6-1 and J usage is TRBJ2-7, with D possibly being TRBD1 (6 bases). The sequences come from peripheral blood, collected from a patient treated with radiotherapy plus ipilimumab. CDR3 nucleotide sequence: TGTGCCAGCAGCCGGGCGTCCAGGACAGCGGAGCACTTC. It codes for CASSRASRTAEHF.